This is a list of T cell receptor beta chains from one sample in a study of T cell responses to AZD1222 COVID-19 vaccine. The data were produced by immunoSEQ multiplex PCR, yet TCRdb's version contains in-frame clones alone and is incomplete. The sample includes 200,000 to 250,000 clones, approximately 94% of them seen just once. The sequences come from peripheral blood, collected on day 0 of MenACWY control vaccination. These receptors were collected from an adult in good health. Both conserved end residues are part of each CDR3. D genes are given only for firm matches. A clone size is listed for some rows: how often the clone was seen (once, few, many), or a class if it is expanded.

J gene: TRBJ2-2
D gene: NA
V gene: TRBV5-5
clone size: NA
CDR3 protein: CASSLGSGNTGELFF
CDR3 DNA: TGTGCCAGCAGCTTAGGTAGCGGTAACACCGGGGAGCTGTTTTTT

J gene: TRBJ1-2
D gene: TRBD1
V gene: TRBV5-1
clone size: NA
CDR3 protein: CASSRTGENYGYTF
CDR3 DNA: TGCGCCAGCTCTCGGACAGGGGAAAACTATGGCTACACCTTC

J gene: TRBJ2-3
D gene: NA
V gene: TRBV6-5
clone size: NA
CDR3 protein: CASSPSGEGTQYF
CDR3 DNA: TGTGCCAGCAGTCCCTCGGGGGAAGGGACGCAGTATTTT

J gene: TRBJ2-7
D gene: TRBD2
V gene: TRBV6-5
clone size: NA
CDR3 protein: CASIGLAGAYEQYF
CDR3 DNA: TGTGCCAGCATCGGACTAGCGGGCGCTTACGAGCAGTACTTC

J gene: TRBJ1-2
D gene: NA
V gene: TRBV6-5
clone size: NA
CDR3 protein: CASTPGSNYGYTF
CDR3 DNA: TGTGCCAGCACCCCGGGTTCTAACTATGGCTACACCTTC

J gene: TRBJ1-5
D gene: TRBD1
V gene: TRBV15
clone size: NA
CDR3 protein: CATSGDRVVRPQHF
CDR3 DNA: TGTGCCACCAGCGGAGACAGGGTAGTTAGGCCCCAGCATTTT

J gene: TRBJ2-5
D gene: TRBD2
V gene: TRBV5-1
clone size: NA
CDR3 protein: CASSPGGTWQETQYF
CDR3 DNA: TGCGCCAGCAGCCCGGGGGGGACCTGGCAAGAGACCCAGTACTTC

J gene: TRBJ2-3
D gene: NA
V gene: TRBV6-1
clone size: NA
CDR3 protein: CASSEGPTQYF
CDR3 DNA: TGTGCCAGCAGTGAGGGACCGACGCAGTATTTT

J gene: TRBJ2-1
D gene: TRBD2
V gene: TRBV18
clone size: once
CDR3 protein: CASSATSGLYNEQFF
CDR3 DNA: TGTGCCAGCTCAGCAACTAGCGGACTTTATAATGAGCAGTTCTTC

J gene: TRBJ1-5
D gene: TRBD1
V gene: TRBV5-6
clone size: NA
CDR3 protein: CASSRGQGAQHF
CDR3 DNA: TGTGCCAGCAGCCGGGGACAGGGAGCCCAGCATTTT

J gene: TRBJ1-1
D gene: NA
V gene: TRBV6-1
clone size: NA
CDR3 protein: CASSDYTEAFF
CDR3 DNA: TGTGCCAGCAGTGATTACACTGAAGCTTTCTTT

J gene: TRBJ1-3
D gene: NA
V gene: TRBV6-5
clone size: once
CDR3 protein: CASSYSRTSSGNTIYF
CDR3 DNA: TGTGCCAGCAGTTACTCGAGGACGAGCTCTGGAAACACCATATATTTT

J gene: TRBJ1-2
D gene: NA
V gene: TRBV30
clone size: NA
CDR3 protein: CAWKPRTLLNGYTF
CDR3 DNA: TGTGCCTGGAAACCCCGGACACTGCTGAATGGCTACACCTTC

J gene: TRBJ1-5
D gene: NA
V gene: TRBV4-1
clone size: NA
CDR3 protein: CASSQEMTRFSNQPQHF
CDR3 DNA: TGCGCCAGCAGCCAAGAGATGACACGGTTTAGCAATCAGCCCCAGCATTTT

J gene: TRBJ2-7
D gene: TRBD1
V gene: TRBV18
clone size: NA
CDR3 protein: CASSPGQGANEQYF
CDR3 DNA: TGTGCCAGCTCACCGGGACAGGGGGCAAACGAGCAGTACTTC

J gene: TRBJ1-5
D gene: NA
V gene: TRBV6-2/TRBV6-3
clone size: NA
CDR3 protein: CASSYTGGGEPQHF
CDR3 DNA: TGTGCCAGCAGTTACACTGGGGGAGGCGAGCCCCAGCATTTT

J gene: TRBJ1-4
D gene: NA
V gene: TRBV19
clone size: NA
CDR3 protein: CASSIGPRITTAEKLFF
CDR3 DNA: TGTGCCAGTAGTATAGGCCCCAGGATAACAACGGCCGAAAAACTGTTTTTT

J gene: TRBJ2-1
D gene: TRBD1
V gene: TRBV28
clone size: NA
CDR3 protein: CASSFRDRGNEQFF
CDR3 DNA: TGTGCCAGCAGTTTCCGGGACAGGGGCAATGAGCAGTTCTTC

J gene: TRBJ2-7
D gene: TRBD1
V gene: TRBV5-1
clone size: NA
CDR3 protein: CASSPTGVGEQYF
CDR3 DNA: TGCGCCAGCAGCCCCACAGGGGTTGGCGAGCAGTACTTC

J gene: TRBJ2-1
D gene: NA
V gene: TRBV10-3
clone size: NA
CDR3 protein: CAISAVQGLNEQFF
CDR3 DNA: TGTGCCATCAGTGCGGTACAGGGCCTTAATGAGCAGTTCTTC

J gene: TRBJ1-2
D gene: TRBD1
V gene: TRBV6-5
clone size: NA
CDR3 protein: CASSSDRARGYTF
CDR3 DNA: TGTGCCAGCAGCTCCGACAGGGCGCGGGGCTACACCTTC

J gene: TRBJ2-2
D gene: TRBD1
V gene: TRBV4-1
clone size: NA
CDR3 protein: CASSQEGTVTGELFF
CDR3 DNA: TGCGCCAGCAGCCAAGAAGGGACAGTCACCGGGGAGCTGTTTTTT

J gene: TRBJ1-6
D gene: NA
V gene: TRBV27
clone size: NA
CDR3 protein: CAGGGNGCSPLHF
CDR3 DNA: TGTGCCGGGGGGGGAAATGGGTGCTCACCCCTCCACTTT

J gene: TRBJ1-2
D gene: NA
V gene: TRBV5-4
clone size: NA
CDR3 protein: CASSFTGHNNYGYTF
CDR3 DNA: TGTGCCAGCAGCTTCACCGGACACAACAACTATGGCTACACCTTC

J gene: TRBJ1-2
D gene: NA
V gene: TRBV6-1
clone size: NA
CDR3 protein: CASSEFREVYTF
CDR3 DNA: TGTGCCAGCAGTGAATTTAGAGAGGTCTACACCTTC

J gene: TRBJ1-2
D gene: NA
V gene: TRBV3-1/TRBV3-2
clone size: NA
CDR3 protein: CASSQTGYGYTF
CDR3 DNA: TGTGCCAGCAGCCAAACAGGGTATGGCTACACCTTC

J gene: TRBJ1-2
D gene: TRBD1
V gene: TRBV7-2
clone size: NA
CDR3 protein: CASSLALGGVVYTF
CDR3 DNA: TGTGCCAGCAGCTTAGCTCTAGGGGGCGTCGTCTACACCTTC

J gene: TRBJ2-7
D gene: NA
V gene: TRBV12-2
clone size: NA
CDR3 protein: CASRLASRQLLTHYEQYF
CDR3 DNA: TGTGCAAGTCGCTTAGCGTCAAGACAGCTTCTAACCCACTACGAGCAGTACTTC

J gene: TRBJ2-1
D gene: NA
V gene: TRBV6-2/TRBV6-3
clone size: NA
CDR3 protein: CASSSHGAEQFF
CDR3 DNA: TGTGCCAGCAGCTCGCATGGAGCAGAGCAGTTCTTC

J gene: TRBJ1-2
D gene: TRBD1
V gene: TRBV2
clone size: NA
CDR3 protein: CASKRDRGQADNYGYTF
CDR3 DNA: TGTGCCAGCAAGCGGGACAGGGGACAGGCAGATAACTATGGCTACACCTTC

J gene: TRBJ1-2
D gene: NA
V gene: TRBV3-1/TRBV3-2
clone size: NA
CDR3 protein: CASSPDTNYGYTF
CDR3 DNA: TGTGCCAGCAGCCCGGACACAAACTATGGCTACACCTTC

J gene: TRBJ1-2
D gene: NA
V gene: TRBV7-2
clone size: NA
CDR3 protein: CASSIMGAGYGYTF
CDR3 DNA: TGTGCCAGCAGCATTATGGGCGCGGGCTATGGCTACACCTTC

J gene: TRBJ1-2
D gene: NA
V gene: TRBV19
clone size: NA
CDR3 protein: CASSLDDYGYTF
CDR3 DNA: TGTGCCAGTAGTTTGGACGATTATGGCTACACCTTC

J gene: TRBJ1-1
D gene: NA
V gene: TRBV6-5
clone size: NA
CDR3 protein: CASRLNPRPVEAFF
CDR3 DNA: TGTGCCAGCAGGCTAAACCCCCGGCCAGTTGAAGCTTTCTTT

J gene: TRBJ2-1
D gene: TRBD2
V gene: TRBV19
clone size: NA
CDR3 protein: CASSLTSGEYNEQFF
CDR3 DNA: TGTGCCAGTAGTCTGACTAGCGGGGAATACAATGAGCAGTTCTTC

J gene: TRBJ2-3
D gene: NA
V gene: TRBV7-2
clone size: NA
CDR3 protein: CASSPSSPADTQYF
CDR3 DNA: TGTGCCAGCAGCCCTTCATCGCCCGCGGATACGCAGTATTTT

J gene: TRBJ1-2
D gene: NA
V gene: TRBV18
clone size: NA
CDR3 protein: CASSPIGDYGYTF
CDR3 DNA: TGTGCCAGCTCACCTATAGGGGACTATGGCTACACCTTC

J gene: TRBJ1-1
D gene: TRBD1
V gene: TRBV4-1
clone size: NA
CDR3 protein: CASSRGQGARGTEAFF
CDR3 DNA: TGCGCCAGCAGCCGAGGACAGGGGGCCAGAGGCACTGAAGCTTTCTTT

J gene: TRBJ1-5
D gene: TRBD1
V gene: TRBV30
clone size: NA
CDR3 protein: CAWNTGGNQPQHF
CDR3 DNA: TGTGCCTGGAATACAGGGGGCAATCAGCCCCAGCATTTT

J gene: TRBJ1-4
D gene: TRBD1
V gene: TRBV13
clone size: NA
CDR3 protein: CASSPSPYRGTGGKLFF
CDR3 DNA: TGTGCCAGCAGCCCAAGCCCCTACAGGGGGACAGGAGGAAAACTGTTTTTT

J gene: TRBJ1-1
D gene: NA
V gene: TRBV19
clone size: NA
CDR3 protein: CASRVVRRPNTEAFF
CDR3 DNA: TGTGCCAGTAGGGTGGTACGGCGACCGAACACTGAAGCTTTCTTT

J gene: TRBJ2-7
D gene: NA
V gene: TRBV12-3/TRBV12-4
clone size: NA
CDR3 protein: CASSLVSSYEQYF
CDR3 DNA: TGTGCCAGCAGTTTAGTAAGCTCCTACGAGCAGTACTTC

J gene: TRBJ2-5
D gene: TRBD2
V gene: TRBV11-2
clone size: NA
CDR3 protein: CASSSVPAQAGRSGETQYF
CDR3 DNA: TGTGCCAGCAGCTCCGTACCCGCCCAAGCGGGGCGTTCGGGAGAGACCCAGTACTTC

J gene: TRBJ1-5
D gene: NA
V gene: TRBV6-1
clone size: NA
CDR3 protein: CASSEQGSGDQPQHF
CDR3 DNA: TGTGCCAGCAGTGAACAGGGGAGCGGCGATCAGCCCCAGCATTTT

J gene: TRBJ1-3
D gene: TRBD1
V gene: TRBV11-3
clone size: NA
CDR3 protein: CASRQGRGDTIYF
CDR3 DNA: TGTGCCAGCAGACAGGGGAGAGGAGACACCATATATTTT

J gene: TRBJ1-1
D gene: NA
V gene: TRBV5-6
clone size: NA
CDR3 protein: CASSLDLGNMNTEAFF
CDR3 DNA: TGTGCCAGCAGCTTGGATCTAGGCAACATGAACACTGAAGCTTTCTTT

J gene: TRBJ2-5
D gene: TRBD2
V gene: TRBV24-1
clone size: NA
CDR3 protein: CATSAGRETQYF
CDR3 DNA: TGTGCCACCAGTGCCGGGAGGGAGACCCAGTACTTC

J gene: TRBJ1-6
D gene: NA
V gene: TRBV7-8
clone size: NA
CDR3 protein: CASSEIRSNNSPLHF
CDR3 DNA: TGTGCCAGCAGCGAGATCAGGTCTAATAATTCACCCCTCCACTTT

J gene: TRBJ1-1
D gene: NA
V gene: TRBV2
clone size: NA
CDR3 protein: CASSEEGVGTEAFF
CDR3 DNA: TGTGCCAGCAGTGAGGAGGGAGTGGGAACTGAAGCTTTCTTT

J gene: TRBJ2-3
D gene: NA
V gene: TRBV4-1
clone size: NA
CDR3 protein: CASSQLDTQYF
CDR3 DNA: TGCGCCAGCAGCCAACTAGATACGCAGTATTTT

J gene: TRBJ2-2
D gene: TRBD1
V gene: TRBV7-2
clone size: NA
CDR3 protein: CASSSTGQLNTGELFF
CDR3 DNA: TGTGCCAGCAGCTCCACGGGACAGCTAAACACCGGGGAGCTGTTTTTT

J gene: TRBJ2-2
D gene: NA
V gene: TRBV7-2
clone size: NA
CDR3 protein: CASSLGRGGELFF
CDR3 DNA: TGTGCCAGCAGCTTAGGGAGGGGCGGGGAGCTGTTTTTT

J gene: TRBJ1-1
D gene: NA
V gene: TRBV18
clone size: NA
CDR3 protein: CASSPPNLGTEAFF
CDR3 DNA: TGTGCCAGCTCACCGCCCAATTTGGGGACTGAAGCTTTCTTT